One sample yielded the 8 T cell receptor beta chains listed below, sequenced in a study of response to subunit inactivated influenza vaccine. TCRdb re-called the RT-PCR reads through MiXCR, storing one row per CDR3 protein. Of more than 200,000 distinct CDR3 sequences listed, about 12% are singletons. This specimen consisted of non-naive T cells sorted from PBMCs, obtained about 14 days before vaccination. These receptors all come from a man in his forties or fifties who received an inactivated influenza vaccine.

This clonotype was found many times. The chain employs TRBV20-1 and TRBJ1-6; D might be TRBD1 (6 bases). V lost 0 bases to trimming and J lost 10 bases, with 13 bases between them. This CDR3 spans 14 amino acids. The germline gives CDR1 DFQATT, CDR2 SNEGSKA (reference sequence). The chain's CDR3 is CSARDARGGSPLHF. Written as DNA, the CDR3 is TGCAGTGCTAGAGATGCCAGGGGTGGCTCACCCCTCCACTTT.

This clonotype has ten or more counts. The chain couples TRBV12-3 or TRBV12-4 to TRBJ2-7, with D possibly TRBD1 on 6 matching bases. The length of the CDR3 is 15 residues. V was clipped by 3 bases and J by 4 bases, with 16 bases between them. DNA of the CDR3: TGTGCCAGCAGTTTGGGCAGGGGAATAAGATACGAGCAGTACTTC. Translation: CASSLGRGIRYEQYF.

This clonotype was seen repeatedly, ten times or more. The rearrangement uses TRBV12-3 or TRBV12-4 and TRBJ2-5; 12 nucleotides align to TRBD1. V trimming: 6 bases; J trimming: 4 bases; junction bases outside the gene matches: 9. The CDR3 covers 16 residues. CDR3 region: CASRKSGTGGRETQYF. As DNA, the CDR3 is TGTGCCAGCAGGAAGTCCGGGACAGGGGGCAGAGAGACCCAGTACTTC.

This clonotype was seen ten or more times. The J gene is TRBJ1-1, the V gene TRBV10-3; no reliable D call. This CDR3 contains 14 residues. In germline, CDR1 is ENHRY, CDR2 SYGVKD. V lost 2 bases, J lost 0 bases, and 7 bases lay in between. CDR3 in amino acids: CAISEGGMNTEAFF. CDR3 in DNA: TGTGCCATCAGTGAGGGAGGCATGAACACTGAAGCTTTCTTT.

The CDR3 nucleotides read TGTGCCAGCAGTTGGCCGTCGGGACGGACAAGCAATCAGCCCCAGCATTTT. Its protein is CASSWPSGRTSNQPQHF. The chain has TRBV28 and TRBJ1-5, with D possibly TRBD1 on 5 matching bases. The V and J ends lost 4 bases and 1 base respectively, with 17 bases between them. Germline CDR1 MDHEN, CDR2 SYDVKM. This CDR3 region has 17 residues. Full variable domain (rest looked up from reference TRBV28 and TRBJ1-5): DVKVTQSSRYLVKRTGEKVFLECVQDMDHENMFWYRQDPGLGLRLIYFSYDVKMKEKGDIPEGYSVSREKKERFSLILESASTNQTSMYLCASSWPSGRTSNQPQHFGDGTRLSIL.

This clonotype has just a few counts. The rearrangement links TRBV12-3 or TRBV12-4 to TRBJ1-2; D not certain. The CDR3 totals 17 residues. V was pared by 3 bases and J by 4 bases, with 21 bases between. CDR3 DNA: TGTGCCAGCAGTTTGAGGCAGTCCGAACAATTTTTCTATGGCTACACCTTC. Encoded protein: CASSLRQSEQFFYGYTF.

This clonotype was counted between two and nine times. V is TRBV24-1 and J is TRBJ1-5; D unclear. The germline V gene has CDR1 KGHDR and CDR2 SFDVKD. V dropped 5 bases and J dropped 0 bases, with 1 base sitting between them. This CDR3 contains 12 residues. CDR3 sequence: CATSASNQPQHF. The CDR3, as DNA: TGTGCCACCAGTGCTAGCAATCAGCCCCAGCATTTT.

This clonotype was detected a few times. The genes are TRBV4-1 and TRBJ2-7; 11 bases are shared with TRBD2. The CDR3 covers 16 residues. Germline lookup yields CDR1 MGHRA and CDR2 YSYEKL. Trimming at V came to 1 base and at J to 1 base, leaving 3 bases not matched to a gene. CDR3 sequence: CASSQGVAGGSYEQYF. In nucleotides, the CDR3 is TGCGCCAGCAGCCAAGGAGTAGCGGGGGGGTCCTACGAGCAGTACTTC.